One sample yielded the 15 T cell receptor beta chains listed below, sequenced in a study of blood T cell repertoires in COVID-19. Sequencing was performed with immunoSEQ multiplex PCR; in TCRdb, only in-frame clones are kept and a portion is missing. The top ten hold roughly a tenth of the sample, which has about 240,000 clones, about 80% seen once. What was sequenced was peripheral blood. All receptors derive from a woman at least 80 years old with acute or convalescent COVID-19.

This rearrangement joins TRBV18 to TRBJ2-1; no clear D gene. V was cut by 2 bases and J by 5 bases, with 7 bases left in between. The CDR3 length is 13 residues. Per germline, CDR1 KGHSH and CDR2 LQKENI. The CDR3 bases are TGTGCCAGCTCACCAGGCCAAAACAATGAGCAGTTCTTC. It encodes CASSPGQNNEQFF.

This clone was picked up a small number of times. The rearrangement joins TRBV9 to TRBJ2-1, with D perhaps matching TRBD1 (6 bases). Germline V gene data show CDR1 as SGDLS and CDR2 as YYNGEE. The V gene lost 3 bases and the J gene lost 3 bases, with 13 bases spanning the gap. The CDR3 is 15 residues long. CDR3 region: CASSAQGMHYNEQFF. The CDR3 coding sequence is TGTGCCAGCAGCGCACAGGGTATGCACTACAATGAGCAGTTCTTC.

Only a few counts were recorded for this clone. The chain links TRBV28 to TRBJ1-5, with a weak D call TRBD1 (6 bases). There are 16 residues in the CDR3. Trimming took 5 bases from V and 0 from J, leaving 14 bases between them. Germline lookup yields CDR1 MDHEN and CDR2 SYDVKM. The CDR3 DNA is TGTGCCAGCAGTCCCCATGGACAGCTTAGCAATCAGCCCCAGCATTTT. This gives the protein CASSPHGQLSNQPQHF.

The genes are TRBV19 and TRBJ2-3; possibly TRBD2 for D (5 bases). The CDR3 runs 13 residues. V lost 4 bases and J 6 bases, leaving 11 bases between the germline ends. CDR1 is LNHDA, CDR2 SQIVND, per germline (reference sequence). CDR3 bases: TGTGCCAGTAGTAGGACCCGAGGGGATACGCAGTATTTT. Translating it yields CASSRTRGDTQYF.

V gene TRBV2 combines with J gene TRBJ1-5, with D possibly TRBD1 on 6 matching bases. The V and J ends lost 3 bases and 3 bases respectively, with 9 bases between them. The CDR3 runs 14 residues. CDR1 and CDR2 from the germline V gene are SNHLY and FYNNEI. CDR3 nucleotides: TGTGCCAGCAGTGATTTGGGGGCCAATCAGCCCCAGCATTTT. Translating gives CASSDLGANQPQHF.

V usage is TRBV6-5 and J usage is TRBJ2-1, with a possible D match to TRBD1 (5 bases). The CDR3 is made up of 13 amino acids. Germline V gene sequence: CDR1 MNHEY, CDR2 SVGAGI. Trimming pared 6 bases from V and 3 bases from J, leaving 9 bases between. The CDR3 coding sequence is TGTGCCAGCAGCCAAAGGGGCTACAATGAGCAGTTCTTC. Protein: CASSQRGYNEQFF.

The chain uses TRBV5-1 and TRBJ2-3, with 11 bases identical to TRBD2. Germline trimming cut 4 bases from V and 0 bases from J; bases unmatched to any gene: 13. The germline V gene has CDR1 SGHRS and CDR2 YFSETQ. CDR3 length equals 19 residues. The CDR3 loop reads CASSPPTSGGTTSTDTQYF. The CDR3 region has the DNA TGCGCCAGCAGCCCCCCCACTAGCGGGGGAACCACTAGCACAGATACGCAGTATTTT.

This CDR3 is CASSHRTGSTDTQYF. CDR3 DNA sequence: TGTGCCAGCAGCCACAGGACGGGTAGCACAGATACGCAGTATTTT. The V call is TRBV5-6, the J call TRBJ2-3; D is possibly TRBD1 (5 bases). Germline lookup yields CDR1 SGHDT and CDR2 YYEEEE. Trimming took off 4 bases at V and 0 bases at J, with 12 bases between the two ends. CDR3 size: 15 residues.

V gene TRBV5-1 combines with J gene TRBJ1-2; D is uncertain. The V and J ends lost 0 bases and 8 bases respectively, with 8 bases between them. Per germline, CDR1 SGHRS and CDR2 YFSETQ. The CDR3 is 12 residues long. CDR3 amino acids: CASSLGRGGYTF. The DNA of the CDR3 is TGCGCCAGCAGCTTGGGTCGAGGGGGCTACACCTTC.

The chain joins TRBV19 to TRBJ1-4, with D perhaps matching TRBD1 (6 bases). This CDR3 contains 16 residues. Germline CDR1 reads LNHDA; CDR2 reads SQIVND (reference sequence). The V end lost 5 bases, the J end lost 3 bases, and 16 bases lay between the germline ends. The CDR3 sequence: CASSRTARNSNEKLFF. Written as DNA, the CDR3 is TGTGCCAGTAGTCGGACAGCAAGAAACTCTAATGAAAAACTGTTTTTT.

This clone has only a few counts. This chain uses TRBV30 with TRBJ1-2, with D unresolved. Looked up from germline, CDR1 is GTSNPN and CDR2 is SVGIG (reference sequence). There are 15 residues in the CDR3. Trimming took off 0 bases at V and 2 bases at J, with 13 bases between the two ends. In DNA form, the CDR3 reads TGTGCCTGGAGTGTCCGGACTCAACACAACTATGGCTACACCTTC. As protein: CAWSVRTQHNYGYTF.

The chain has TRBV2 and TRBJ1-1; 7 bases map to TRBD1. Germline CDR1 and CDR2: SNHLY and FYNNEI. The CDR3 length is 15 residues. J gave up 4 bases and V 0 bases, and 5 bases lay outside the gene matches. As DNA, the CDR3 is TGTGCCAGCAGTGAAGCCCGAGGGGGCGGCACTGAAGCTTTCTTT. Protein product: CASSEARGGGTEAFF.

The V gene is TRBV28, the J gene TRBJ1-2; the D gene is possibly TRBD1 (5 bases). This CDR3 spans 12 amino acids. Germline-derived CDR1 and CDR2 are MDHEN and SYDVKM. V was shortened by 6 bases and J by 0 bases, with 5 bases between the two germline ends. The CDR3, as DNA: TGTGCCAGCAGGGGGCCTAACTATGGCTACACCTTC. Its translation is CASRGPNYGYTF.

Here the CDR3 DNA reads TGTGCCAGCCTTTTGCGGGGGACGGGGTTAGCCGGGGAGCTGTTTTTT. Protein: CASLLRGTGLAGELFF. The chain uses TRBV27 and TRBJ2-2; 7 positions agree with TRBD2. The CDR3 spans 16 residues. Germline V gene data show CDR1 as MNHEY and CDR2 as SMNVEV (reference sequence). Trimming at V came to 8 bases and at J to 6 bases, leaving 15 bases not matched to a gene.

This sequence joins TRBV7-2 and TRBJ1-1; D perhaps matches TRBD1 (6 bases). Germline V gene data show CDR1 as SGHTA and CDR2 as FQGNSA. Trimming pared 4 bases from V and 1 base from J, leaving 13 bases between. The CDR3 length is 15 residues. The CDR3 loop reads CASSSGQTKNTEAFF. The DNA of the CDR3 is TGTGCCAGCAGCTCGGGACAAACTAAGAACACTGAAGCTTTCTTT.